This entry concerns a single T cell receptor (beta chain). The antigen remains undetermined. Libraries were prepared by immunoSEQ multiplex PCR; TCRdb keeps only in-frame clonotypes and omits some of them. The sample has approximately 32,000 clones, 60% to 80% seen once. Germline loops: CDR1 SGHTA, CDR2 FQGTGA. V trimming: 5 bases; J trimming: 2 bases; junction bases outside the gene matches: 9. The CDR3 is made up of 15 amino acids. This specimen comes from a study of cytotoxic CD8 clonotypes in ibrutinib-treated CLL. Overall study context: The group held 10 to 11 relapsed/refractory and fewer than 16 treatment-naive patients, with 17 to 18 IGHV unmutated. Whole-study results and caveats: Higher clonality was seen at ibrutinib response and a return toward baseline at progression.

The sample was PBMCs, taken before ibrutinib treatment. The origin of this receptor is a human donor with chronic lymphocytic leukemia. The chain has TRBV7-3 and TRBJ2-7, with TRBD1 identical over 7 bases. CDR3 nucleotide sequence: TGTGCCAGCAGCGAAACAGGGGCAGGAGCCTACGAGCAGTACTTC. Translation gives CASSETGAGAYEQYF. Supplemented by reference TRBV7-3 and TRBJ2-7, the full variable domain reads GAGVSQTPSNKVTEKGKYVELRCDPISGHTALYWYRQSLGQGPEFLIYFQGTGAADDSGLPNDRFFAVRPEGSVSTLKIQRTERGDSAVYLCASSETGAGAYEQYFGPGTRLTVT.